This TCR beta chain is from a study of T cell repertoires in cytomegalovirus infection. MiXCR, run by TCRdb on the reads, gives a single entry per CDR3 protein. The sample comprises around 900,000 distinct CDR3 sequences, around 32% of which are singletons, and 13% rests with the top ten. This clonotype was counted ten times or more. Its antigen is currently unknown. The germline V gene has CDR1 SEHNR and CDR2 FQNEAQ (reference sequence). This CDR3 is 16 amino acids long. Trimming shortened V by 5 bases and J by 0 bases, and 16 bases separated the two germline ends. The receptor was derived from a human donor in good health (CMV status not recorded). Some clones in this sample may be carry-over from other donors' samples. Sequencing was performed on cultured CD8+ T cells from PBMCs, taken from culture after CMV antigen stimulation. The V gene is TRBV7-9, the J gene TRBJ2-5; a possible D gene is TRBD2 (7 bases). CDR3 residues: CASSPLAGANQETQYF. The DNA of the CDR3 is TGTGCCAGCAGCCCCCTGGCGGGGGCTAACCAAGAGACCCAGTACTTC.